These T cell receptor beta chains were read from a single sample in a study of OX40 agonist ivuxolimab in advanced cancers. Sequencing was performed with immunoSEQ multiplex PCR; in TCRdb, only in-frame clones are kept and a portion is missing. The sample contains about 69,000 clones, roughly nine tenths of which appear only once. Specimen: CD4+ or CD8+ T cells sorted from blood, collected in a trial of the OX40 agonist ivuxolimab. Receptors originate from an adult with an advanced solid tumor such as melanoma, head and neck, liver or kidney cancer. Each CDR3 is given with its conserved first and last residue. D genes are given only for firm matches.

TRBJ2-3	NA	TRBV7-3	CASSRLGPDTQYF	TGTGCCAGCAGCCGACTAGGCCCAGATACGCAGTATTTT
TRBJ2-1	TRBD2	TRBV7-6	CASSPGTSGDYNEQFF	TGTGCCAGCAGCCCCGGGACTAGCGGAGATTACAATGAGCAGTTCTTC
TRBJ2-1	NA	TRBV9	CATLLDYEQFF	TGTGCCACTTTACTAGATTACGAGCAGTTCTTC
TRBJ2-3	NA	TRBV4-1	CASSLGMGTDTQYF	TGCGCCAGCAGCCTGGGGATGGGCACAGATACGCAGTATTTT
TRBJ2-1	NA	TRBV23-1	CASSQTASSYNEQFF	TGCGCCAGCAGTCAAACCGCCTCCTCCTACAATGAGCAGTTCTTC
TRBJ2-1	TRBD2	TRBV23-1	CASSQSQRGSSYNEQFF	TGCGCCAGCAGTCAATCGCAGCGGGGTAGCTCCTACAATGAGCAGTTCTTC
TRBJ2-3	TRBD2	TRBV28	CASSSKREGVTDTQYF	TGTGCCAGCAGTTCCAAGCGGGAGGGGGTGACAGATACGCAGTATTTT
TRBJ2-5	TRBD1	TRBV4-3	CASSHVRDRGQETQYF	TGCGCCAGCAGCCACGTCCGGGACAGGGGTCAGGAGACCCAGTACTTC
TRBJ2-1	TRBD2	TRBV25-1	CASSGLAGAYNEQFF	TGTGCCAGCAGTGGTCTAGCGGGGGCATACAATGAGCAGTTCTTC
TRBJ2-3	NA	TRBV4-2	CASSQERADTQYF	TGTGCCAGCAGCCAAGAGCGAGCAGATACGCAGTATTTT